This T cell receptor (beta chain) was captured by sequencing in a study of T-cell memory formation after mild COVID-19. The V gene lost 3 bases and the J gene lost 5 bases, with 10 bases spanning the gap. There are 13 residues in the CDR3. Each CDR3 protein gets one entry after TCRdb re-called the 5' RACE reads with MiXCR. The table has a few hundred thousand distinct CDR3 sequences, less than 25% seen once; the top ten hold 8.4%. The sequence was obtained from an adult woman who had mild COVID-19 (a few samples of this study predate the infection). Cell type and time point are not known. Material: PBMCs or a T cell subset sorted from them (not recorded which). The chain combines TRBV12-3 or TRBV12-4 with TRBJ1-2; D call uncertain. The CDR3: CASSFDKGYGYTF. The CDR3 DNA sequence: TGTGCCAGCAGTTTTGACAAAGGATATGGCTACACCTTC.